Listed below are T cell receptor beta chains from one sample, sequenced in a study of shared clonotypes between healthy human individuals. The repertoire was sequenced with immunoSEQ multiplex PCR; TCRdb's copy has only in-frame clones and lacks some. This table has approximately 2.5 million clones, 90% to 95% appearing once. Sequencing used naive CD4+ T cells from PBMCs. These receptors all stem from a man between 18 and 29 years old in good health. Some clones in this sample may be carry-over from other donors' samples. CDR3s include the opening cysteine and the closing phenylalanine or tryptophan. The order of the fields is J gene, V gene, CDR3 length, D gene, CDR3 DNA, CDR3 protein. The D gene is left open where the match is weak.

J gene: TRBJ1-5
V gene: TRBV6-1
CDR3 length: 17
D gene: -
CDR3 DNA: TGTGCCAGCAGTGAAATTATGCGGGGGGAGCGATTTCAGCCCCAGCATTTT
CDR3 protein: CASSEIMRGERFQPQHF

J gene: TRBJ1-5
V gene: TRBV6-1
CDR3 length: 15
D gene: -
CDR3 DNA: TGTGCCAGCAGTGAAAATGGGGAGGGGTGGCAGCCCCAGCATTTT
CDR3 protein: CASSENGEGWQPQHF

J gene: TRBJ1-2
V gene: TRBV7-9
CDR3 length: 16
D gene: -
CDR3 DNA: TGTGCCAGCAGCCAAACCGGGACGGTTTCTAACTATGGCTACACCTTC
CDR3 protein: CASSQTGTVSNYGYTF

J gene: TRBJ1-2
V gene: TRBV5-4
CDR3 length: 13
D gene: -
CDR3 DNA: TGTGCCAGCAGCTTGCGCCGGCTTTATGGCTACACCTTC
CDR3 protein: CASSLRRLYGYTF

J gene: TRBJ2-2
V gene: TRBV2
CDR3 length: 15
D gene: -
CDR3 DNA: TGTGCCAGCAGTGAATATAGCGGCAACACCGGGGAGCTGTTTTTT
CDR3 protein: CASSEYSGNTGELFF

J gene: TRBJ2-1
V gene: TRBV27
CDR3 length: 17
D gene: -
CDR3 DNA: TGTGCCAGCAGTCCTCCTCGGGGGGCTAGCTCCTACAATGAGCAGTTCTTC
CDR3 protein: CASSPPRGASSYNEQFF

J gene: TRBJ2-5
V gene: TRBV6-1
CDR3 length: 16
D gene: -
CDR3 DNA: TGTGCCAGCAGTGAAGTTGGCGGTGGGGGACGAGAGACCCAGTACTTC
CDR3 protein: CASSEVGGGGRETQYF

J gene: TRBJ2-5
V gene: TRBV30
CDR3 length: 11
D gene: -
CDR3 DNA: TGTGCCTGGAGTCGGGAAGAGACCCAGTACTTC
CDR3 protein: CAWSREETQYF

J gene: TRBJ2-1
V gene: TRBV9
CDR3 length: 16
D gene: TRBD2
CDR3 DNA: TGTGCCAGCACCTTAAGTATGGGACTAGTAAACAATGAGCAGTTCTTC
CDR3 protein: CASTLSMGLVNNEQFF

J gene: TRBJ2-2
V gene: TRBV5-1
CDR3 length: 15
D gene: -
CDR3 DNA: TGCGCCAGCAGCTTGGAGACAGACTACACCGGGGAGCTGTTTTTT
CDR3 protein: CASSLETDYTGELFF

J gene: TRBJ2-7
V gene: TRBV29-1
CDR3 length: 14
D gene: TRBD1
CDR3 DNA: TGCAGCGCTATCCCGGGACAGGGGTCCTACGAGCAGTACTTC
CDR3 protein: CSAIPGQGSYEQYF

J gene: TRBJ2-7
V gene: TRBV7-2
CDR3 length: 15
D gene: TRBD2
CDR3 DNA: TGTGCCAGCAGCGCAGCCGGGACTAGGGGCTACGAGCAGTACTTC
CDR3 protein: CASSAAGTRGYEQYF

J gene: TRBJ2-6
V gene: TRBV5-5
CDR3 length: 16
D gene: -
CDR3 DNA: TGTGCCAGCAGCTTGGGGCCTCGATCTGGGGCCAACGTCCTGACTTTC
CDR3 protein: CASSLGPRSGANVLTF

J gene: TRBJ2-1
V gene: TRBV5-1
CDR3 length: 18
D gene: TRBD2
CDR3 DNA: TGCGCCAGCAGCTTGGGCGGACTAGCGGGCTCAATGCCGGATGAGCAGTTCTTC
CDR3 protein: CASSLGGLAGSMPDEQFF

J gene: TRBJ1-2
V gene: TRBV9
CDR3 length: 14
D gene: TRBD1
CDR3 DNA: TGTGCCAGCAGCGAACGACAGGGGGCATTTGGCTACACCTTC
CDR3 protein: CASSERQGAFGYTF

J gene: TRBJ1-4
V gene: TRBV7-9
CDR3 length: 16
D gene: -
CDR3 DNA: TGTGCCAGCAGCTTAGGGGGGACTTCAAGGGATGAAAAACTGTTTTTT
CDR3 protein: CASSLGGTSRDEKLFF

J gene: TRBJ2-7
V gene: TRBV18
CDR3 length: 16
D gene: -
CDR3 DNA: TGTGCCAGCTCACCATCCGGGGCCCCGGACTCCTACGAGCAGTACTTC
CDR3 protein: CASSPSGAPDSYEQYF

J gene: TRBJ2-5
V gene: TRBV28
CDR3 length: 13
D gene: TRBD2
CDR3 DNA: TGTGCCAGCAGTTACGGGACTAGTCGGACCCAGTACTTC
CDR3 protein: CASSYGTSRTQYF

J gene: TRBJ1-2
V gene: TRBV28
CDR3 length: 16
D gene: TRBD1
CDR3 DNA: TGTGCCAGCAGTTTTTGGTTTCGCAGGGGGGGCTATGGCTACACCTTC
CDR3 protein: CASSFWFRRGGYGYTF

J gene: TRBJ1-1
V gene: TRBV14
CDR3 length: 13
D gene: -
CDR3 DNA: TGTGCCAGCAGCCAACAACAGCACACTGAAGCTTTCTTT
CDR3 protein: CASSQQQHTEAFF